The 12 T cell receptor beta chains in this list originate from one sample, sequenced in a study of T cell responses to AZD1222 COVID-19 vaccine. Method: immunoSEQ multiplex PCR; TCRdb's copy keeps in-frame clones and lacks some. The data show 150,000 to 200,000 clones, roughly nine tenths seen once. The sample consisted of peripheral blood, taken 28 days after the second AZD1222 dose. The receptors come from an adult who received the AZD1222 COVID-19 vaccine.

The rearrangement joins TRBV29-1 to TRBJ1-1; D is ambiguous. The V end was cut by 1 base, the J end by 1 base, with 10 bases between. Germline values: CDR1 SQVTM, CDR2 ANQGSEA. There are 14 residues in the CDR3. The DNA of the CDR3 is TGCAGCGTTGAAGGCCTAGAGGCGAACACTGAAGCTTTCTTT. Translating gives CSVEGLEANTEAFF.

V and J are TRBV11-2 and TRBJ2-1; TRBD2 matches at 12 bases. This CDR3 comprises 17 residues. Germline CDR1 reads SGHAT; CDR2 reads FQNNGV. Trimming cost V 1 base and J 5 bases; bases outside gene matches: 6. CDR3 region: CASSLVPSGGADNEQFF. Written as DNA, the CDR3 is TGTGCCAGCAGCTTAGTACCTAGCGGGGGGGCCGACAATGAGCAGTTCTTC.

This chain's CDR3 is CASSPATSSTDTQYF. The CDR3 nucleotides are TGTGCCAGCAGCCCGGCGACTAGTTCCACAGATACGCAGTATTTT. The rearrangement uses TRBV28 and TRBJ2-3; weak D call: TRBD2 (6 bases). The V end was cut by 6 bases, the J end by 2 bases, with 15 bases between. The CDR3 length is 15 residues. Germline CDR1 is MDHEN and CDR2 is SYDVKM. Using reference TRBV28 and TRBJ2-3 for the parts outside the CDR3, the full variable domain is DVKVTQSSRYLVKRTGEKVFLECVQDMDHENMFWYRQDPGLGLRLIYFSYDVKMKEKGDIPEGYSVSREKKERFSLILESASTNQTSMYLCASSPATSSTDTQYFGPGTRLTVL.

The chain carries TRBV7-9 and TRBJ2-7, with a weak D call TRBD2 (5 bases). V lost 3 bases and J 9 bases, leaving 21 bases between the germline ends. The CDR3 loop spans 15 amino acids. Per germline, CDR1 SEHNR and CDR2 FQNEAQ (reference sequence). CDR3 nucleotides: TGTGCCAGCAGCTTTGGTGCGTCAGAACTACGGGGGCAGTACTTC. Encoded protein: CASSFGASELRGQYF.

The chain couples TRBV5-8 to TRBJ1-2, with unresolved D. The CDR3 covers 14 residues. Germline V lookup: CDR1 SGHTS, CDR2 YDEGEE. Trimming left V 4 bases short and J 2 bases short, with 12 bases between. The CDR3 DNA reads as TGTGCCAGCAGCCGCACACAGCGAAACTATGGCTACACCTTC. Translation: CASSRTQRNYGYTF.

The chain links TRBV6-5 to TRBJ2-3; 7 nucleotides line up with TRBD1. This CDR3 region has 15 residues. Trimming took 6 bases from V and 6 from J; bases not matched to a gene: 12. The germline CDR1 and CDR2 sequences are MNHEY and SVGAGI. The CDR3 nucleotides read TGTGCCAGCAGCGGCAGACAGGGTAGAATGGATACGCAGTATTTT. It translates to CASSGRQGRMDTQYF.

The CDR3 here is CASSLRGNYNSPLHF. CDR3 nucleotide sequence: TGCGCCAGCAGCTTGAGGGGCAACTATAATTCACCCCTCCACTTT. V gene TRBV5-1 combines with J gene TRBJ1-6; D may be TRBD1 (5 bases). This CDR3 has 15 residues. CDR1 and CDR2 (germline): SGHRS, YFSETQ. The ends were cut back, 1 base at V and 3 bases at J, with 8 bases in the middle.

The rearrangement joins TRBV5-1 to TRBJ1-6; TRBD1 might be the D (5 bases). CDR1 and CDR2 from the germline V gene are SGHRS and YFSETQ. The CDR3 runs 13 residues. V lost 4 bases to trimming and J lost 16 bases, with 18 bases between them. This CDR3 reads CASSLAGDLRLHF. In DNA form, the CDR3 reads TGCGCCAGCAGCCTGGCCGGGGACCTGAGACTCCACTTT.

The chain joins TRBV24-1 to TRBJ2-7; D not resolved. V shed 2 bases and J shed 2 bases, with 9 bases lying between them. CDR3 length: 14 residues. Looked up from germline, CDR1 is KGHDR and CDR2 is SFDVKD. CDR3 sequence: CATSDSRQAYEQYF. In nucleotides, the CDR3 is TGTGCCACCAGTGATTCCCGGCAGGCCTACGAGCAGTACTTC.

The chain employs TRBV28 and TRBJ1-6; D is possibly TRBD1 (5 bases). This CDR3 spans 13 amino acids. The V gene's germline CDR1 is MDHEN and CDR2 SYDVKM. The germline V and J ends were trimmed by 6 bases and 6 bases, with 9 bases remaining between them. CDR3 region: CASRTGTNSPLHF. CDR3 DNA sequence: TGTGCCAGCAGAACGGGGACTAATTCACCCCTCCACTTT.

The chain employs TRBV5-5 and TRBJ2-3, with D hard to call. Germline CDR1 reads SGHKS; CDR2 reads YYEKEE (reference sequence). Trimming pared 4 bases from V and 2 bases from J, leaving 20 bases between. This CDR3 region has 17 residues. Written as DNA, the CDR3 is TGTGCCAGCAGCCCTCCACGTACCCAAAGGCTCACAGATACGCAGTATTTT. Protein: CASSPPRTQRLTDTQYF.

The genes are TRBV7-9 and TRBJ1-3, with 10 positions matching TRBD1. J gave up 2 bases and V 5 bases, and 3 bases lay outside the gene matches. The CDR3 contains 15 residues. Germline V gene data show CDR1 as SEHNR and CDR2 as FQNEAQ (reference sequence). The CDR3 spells CASSRDRGTGNTIYF. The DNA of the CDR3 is TGTGCCAGCAGCCGGGACAGGGGAACTGGAAACACCATATATTTT.